This TCR beta chain was sequenced in a study of cytomegalovirus exposure and HLA in healthy donors. Study overall: Findings of an earlier analysis included over 95 million unique TCR beta sequences from roughly 180 million T cells.

Findings and limits, study-wide: Beyond CMV serostatus, there was no information to go on about immune exposure. In an earlier analysis, in several hundred donors, most V segments appeared productive either ~87% or ~30% of the time.

The CDR3 totals 15 residues. CDR1 and CDR2 (germline): MNHEY, SMNVEV (reference sequence). V gave up 6 bases and J gave up 5 bases; unmatched junction bases: 9. This clone showed up just a few times. Its antigen is still unknown. Primers included in the PCR were 60 Vbeta and 13 Jbeta primers. Data came from immunoSEQ multiplex PCR; TCRdb stores just in-frame clones and leaves some out. The sample has about 110,000 clones; 65% to 75% are singletons. The gene calls are TRBV27 and TRBJ2-1; 8 nucleotides match TRBD1. The clonotype was recovered from a young man in good health and CMV-seropositive. Material: PBMCs. In DNA, the CDR3 is TGTGCCAGCAGGTATCCGGGACAGGTAAACAATGAGCAGTTCTTC. Amino acids: CASRYPGQVNNEQFF.